This TCR beta chain was identified during a study of shared clonotypes between healthy human individuals. For the study at large: Contributing individuals were two females and a few males aged 18 to 49. The study used three CD4 naive, three CD4 memory, two CD8 naive and one CD8 memory plate per donor. General study results and limits: Specimens sampled were limited to blood, with tissue repertoires likely differing.

About this clone: Antigen: not known.

Naive CD8 cells lacked CD45RO, underwent positive selection for CCR7 and left out terminally differentiated effector memory CD45RA+ cells. Libraries were prepared by immunoSEQ multiplex PCR; TCRdb keeps only in-frame clonotypes and omits some of them. The sample lists 600,000 or so clones; roughly 95% were seen once. Sequenced input: naive CD8+ T cells sorted from blood. This receptor was taken from a woman in her 30s in good health.

The chain's CDR3 is CASSLAGWGVGTEAFF. CDR3 DNA: TGTGCCAGCAGCTTAGCGGGTTGGGGCGTCGGCACTGAAGCTTTCTTT. V is TRBV7-9 and J is TRBJ1-1; TRBD1 is a possible D gene (5 bases). V lost 0 bases to trimming and J lost 4 bases, with 15 bases between them. Germline CDR1 reads SEHNR; CDR2 reads FQNEAQ (reference sequence). The CDR3 length is 16 residues.